This entry lists 27 T cell receptor beta chains sequenced from one sample in a study of blood T cell repertoires in COVID-19 (dated by TCRdb to about 2020). The library was built by means of the immunoSEQ multiplex PCR assay. In its TCRdb copy, this immuneACCESS table keeps in-frame sequences only and misses some clones. Where compared with another copy, unresolved V genes explain less than half of these, and the others have no known cause. This sample gives about 35,000 clones in total; around 87% of them show up just once. The ten most abundant clones make up around 40% of the sample. Sequencing used peripheral blood. Receptors originate from a human donor in a cohort sampled during active COVID-19.

This clone was seen a few times. The V gene is TRBV4-1, the J gene TRBJ2-7; weak D call: TRBD1 (5 bases). The germline CDR1 and CDR2 sequences are MGHRA and YSYEKL. CDR3 size: 17 residues. V lost 3 bases and J 3 bases, leaving 21 bases between the germline ends. For the CDR3, the DNA is TGCGCCAGCAGCCAGGGCACTGGAAGGGGCCCATACTACGAGCAGTACTTC. Residues: CASSQGTGRGPYYEQYF.

This clone has more than one count but fewer than ten. The rearrangement joins TRBV5-1 to TRBJ2-2, with 8 bases lining up with TRBD1. This CDR3 contains 16 residues. The J segment lost 1 base and the V segment lost 3 bases, leaving 5 bases of the junction unmatched. Per germline, CDR1 SGHRS and CDR2 YFSETQ. CDR3 amino acids: CASSSSTGGNTGELFF. In DNA, the CDR3 is TGCGCCAGCAGCTCGAGTACAGGGGGGAACACCGGGGAGCTGTTTTTT.

This clone occurred once. The chain uses TRBV7-6 and TRBJ2-5; TRBD2 agrees at 15 bases. CDR1 and CDR2 (germline): SGHVS, FNYEAQ. With 5 bases clipped from V and 1 base from J, the junction kept 8 bases outside the gene matches. The CDR3 runs 18 residues. The CDR3 bases are TGTGCCAGCAGCCCGGGACTAGCGGGGGGAAACTTCCAAGAGACCCAGTACTTC. Translation gives CASSPGLAGGNFQETQYF.

The V call is TRBV28, the J call TRBJ1-5; TRBD1 aligns across 7 bases. The germline gives CDR1 MDHEN, CDR2 SYDVKM. This CDR3 is 14 amino acids long. Losses at the gene ends were 6 bases for V and 1 base for J; bases not matched to a gene: 3. CDR3 residues: CASRIQGSNQPQHF. CDR3 nucleotides: TGTGCCAGCAGAATACAGGGGAGCAATCAGCCCCAGCATTTT.

V and J are TRBV24-1 and TRBJ1-5; D is ambiguous. The CDR3 covers 13 residues. V was pared by 4 bases and J by 7 bases, with 10 bases between. CDR1 and CDR2 (germline): KGHDR, SFDVKD. CDR3 sequence: CATSDRGIQPQHF. CDR3 nucleotides: TGTGCCACCAGTGACCGGGGTATCCAGCCCCAGCATTTT.

The count of this clone is one. V is TRBV7-9 and J is TRBJ1-5; D gene unclear. Germline CDR1 reads SEHNR; CDR2 reads FQNEAQ (reference sequence). This CDR3 is built from 15 residues. Trimming shortened V by 5 bases and J by 3 bases, and 14 bases separated the two germline ends. This CDR3 reads CASSPQGGFNQPQHF. The CDR3 DNA reads as TGTGCCAGCAGCCCCCAAGGCGGGTTCAATCAGCCCCAGCATTTT.

This clone was counted between two and nine times. The genes are TRBV19 and TRBJ1-5; the D is unclear. This CDR3 is built from 19 residues. Germline assignment: CDR1 LNHDA and CDR2 SQIVND (reference sequence). Deletions cut 0 bases from V and 0 bases from J, with 18 bases between. The chain's CDR3 is CASSIDLQTLIFSNQPQHF. CDR3 nucleotides: TGTGCCAGTAGTATAGATCTCCAGACATTGATCTTTAGCAATCAGCCCCAGCATTTT.

V usage is TRBV11-3 and J usage is TRBJ2-3; D remains unclear. The ends were cut back, 5 bases at V and 4 bases at J, with 10 bases in the middle. This CDR3 comprises 13 residues. CDR1 and CDR2 (germline): SGHNT, YENEEA. The CDR3 DNA reads TGTGCCAGCAGCGCCAGGAACGCAGATACGCAGTATTTT. Translating gives CASSARNADTQYF.

The V gene is TRBV15, the J gene TRBJ2-5; D uncertain. Trimming took off 2 bases at V and 3 bases at J, with 4 bases between the two ends. This CDR3 spans 12 amino acids. The V gene's germline CDR1 is LNHNV and CDR2 YYDKDF (reference sequence). The CDR3 coding sequence is TGTGCCACCAGCAGACGAGAAGAGACCCAGTACTTC. Translation: CATSRREETQYF.

Here the CDR3 DNA reads TGCAGTGCTAGTCGGGCTGGGCGGGGGGTAGGAGATACGCAGTATTTT. Encoded protein: CSASRAGRGVGDTQYF. This chain uses TRBV20-1 with TRBJ2-3; 8 nucleotides agree with TRBD2. CDR1 is DFQATT and CDR2 is SNEGSKA in the germline V gene (reference sequence). The CDR3 loop spans 16 amino acids. The V gene end was trimmed by 3 bases and the J gene end by 5 bases; junction bases not matched to a gene: 13.

V is TRBV7-9 and J is TRBJ1-2; D unresolved. The CDR3 consists of 14 residues. In germline, CDR1 is SEHNR, CDR2 FQNEAQ (reference sequence). V gave up 5 bases and J gave up 3 bases, with 13 bases separating them. The CDR3 DNA reads as TGTGCCAGCAGCGCCCTTGACACTGACTATGGCTACACCTTC. Amino acid sequence: CASSALDTDYGYTF.

The rearrangement links TRBV3-1 (or the pseudogene TRBV3-2) to TRBJ2-7, with unresolved D. Germline V gene data show CDR1 as LGHDT and CDR2 as YNNKEL (reference sequence). V dropped 1 base and J dropped 6 bases, with 10 bases sitting between them. This CDR3 has 13 amino acids. This CDR3 is CASSQGRRGEQYF. CDR3 coding DNA: TGTGCCAGCAGCCAAGGGCGTCGAGGCGAGCAGTACTTC.

This chain connects TRBV27 to TRBJ2-6; TRBD1 aligns across 11 bases. In germline, CDR1 is MNHEY, CDR2 SMNVEV (reference sequence). Trimming took 7 bases from V and 1 from J; bases not matched to a gene: 9. The CDR3 runs 18 residues. The CDR3 sequence: CASKLPGTGGSGANVLTF. In nucleotides, the CDR3 is TGTGCCAGCAAACTACCCGGGACAGGGGGATCTGGGGCCAACGTCCTGACTTTC. Variable domain in full (rest from reference TRBV27 and TRBJ2-6): EAQVTQNPRYLITVTGKKLTVTCSQNMNHEYMSWYRQDPGLGLRQIYYSMNVEVTDKGDVPEGYKVSRKEKRNFPLILESPSPNQTSLYFCASKLPGTGGSGANVLTFGAGSRLTVL.

The rearrangement uses TRBV18 and TRBJ2-2, with unresolved D. The CDR3 runs 12 residues. V lost 4 bases, J lost 4 bases, and 4 bases lay in between. From germline, CDR1 is KGHSH and CDR2 LQKENI. DNA of the CDR3: TGTGCCAGCTCACTCGTCACCGGGGAGCTGTTTTTT. Protein product: CASSLVTGELFF.

V and J are TRBV6-5 and TRBJ1-3; no reliable D call. Germline CDR1 is MNHEY and CDR2 is SVGAGI. The CDR3 is made up of 13 amino acids. Trimming removed 5 bases at V and 4 bases at J, with 9 bases between. CDR3 sequence reads: CASSPGYGNTIYF. The DNA of the CDR3 is TGTGCCAGCAGTCCGGGGTACGGAAACACCATATATTTT.

V is TRBV21-1 and J is TRBJ2-5; TRBD1, the table's D call, lacks a check against the DNA. TRBV21-1 is annotated as a pseudogene. The CDR3 contains 17 residues. The CDR3 region is CASSILGQGNEEETQYF. Written as DNA, the CDR3 is TGTGCCAGCAGCATTCTCGGACAGGGCAATGAGGAAGAGACCCAGTACTTC.

V gene TRBV7-2 combines with J gene TRBJ2-7, with TRBD2 identical over 13 bases. V dropped 3 bases and J dropped 1; count of bases not matched to a gene: 3. The CDR3 is 16 amino acids. Germline CDR1 and CDR2: SGHTA and FQGNSA. CDR3 in amino acids: CASSFPGLAGSYEQYF. CDR3 in DNA: TGTGCCAGCAGCTTTCCGGGACTAGCGGGGTCCTACGAGCAGTACTTC.

V gene TRBV6-5 combines with J gene TRBJ1-1; D possibly corresponds to TRBD1 (6 bases). Deletions cut 7 bases from V and 4 bases from J, with 13 bases between. Germline CDR1 is MNHEY and CDR2 is SVGAGI. The CDR3 runs to 13 residues. CDR3 coding DNA: TGTGCCAGCATCGAAACCAGGGGCACTGAAGCTTTCTTT. This translates into CASIETRGTEAFF.

This chain joins TRBV6-5 and TRBJ1-2; the match to TRBD1 covers 7 bases. V lost 7 bases to trimming and J lost 7 bases; unmatched junction nucleotides: 9. Germline-derived CDR1 and CDR2 are MNHEY and SVGAGI. This CDR3 has 13 amino acids. CDR3 sequence reads: CASNRQGKGGYTF. In nucleotides, the CDR3 is TGTGCCAGCAACCGACAGGGTAAAGGTGGCTACACCTTC.

This clone was seen a single time. The chain is built from TRBV18 and TRBJ1-6, with TRBD1 matching over 8 bases. J gave up 12 bases and V 4 bases, and 5 bases lay outside the gene matches. Germline CDR1 reads KGHSH; CDR2 reads LQKENI. This CDR3 contains 13 residues. The DNA for the CDR3 is TGTGCCAGCTCACGGACAGGGCTTATACCCCTCCACTTT. Amino acid sequence: CASSRTGLIPLHF. The entire variable domain, with the rest obtained from reference TRBV18 and TRBJ1-6, is as follows: NAGVMQNPRHLVRRRGQEARLRCSPMKGHSHVYWYRQLPEEGLKFMVYLQKENIIDESGMPKERFSAEFPKEGPSILRIQQVVRGDSAAYFCASSRTGLIPLHFGNGTRLTVT.

J is TRBJ1-6 and V is TRBV6-5; 10 bases map to TRBD1. Germline assignment: CDR1 MNHEY and CDR2 SVGAGI. Germline trimming cut 6 bases from V and 10 bases from J; bases unmatched to any gene: 6. The CDR3 length is 14 residues. The CDR3 loop is CASRVGTGDSPLHF. DNA for the CDR3: TGTGCCAGCAGGGTGGGGACAGGGGACTCACCCCTCCACTTT.

The DNA for the CDR3 is TGTGCCAGCAGCTTGACAGAAAAGGGAGGCTACACCTTC. Its translation is CASSLTEKGGYTF. The chain carries TRBV7-8 and TRBJ1-2, with D maybe TRBD1 (5 bases). Germline loops: CDR1 SGHVS, CDR2 FQNEAQ. This CDR3 is 13 amino acids long. Trimming shortened V by 3 bases and J by 8 bases, and 13 bases separated the two germline ends.

The gene calls are TRBV5-4 and TRBJ2-7; D may be TRBD1 (5 bases). V lost 4 bases, J lost 5 bases, and 13 bases lay in between. Germline lookup yields CDR1 SGHNT and CDR2 YYREEE (reference sequence). The CDR3 runs to 13 residues. CDR3 sequence: CASSRNDRNEQYF. The CDR3, as DNA: TGTGCCAGCAGCAGAAACGACAGAAACGAGCAGTACTTC.

This clone was picked up a small number of times. This rearrangement joins TRBV5-1 to TRBJ2-7; D uncertain. The CDR3 has 13 amino acids. Trimming took 4 bases from V and 4 from J, leaving 12 bases between them. From germline, CDR1 is SGHRS and CDR2 YFSETQ. The CDR3 region is CASSRGLEYEQYF. In nucleotides, the CDR3 is TGCGCCAGCAGCCGCGGTTTGGAATACGAGCAGTACTTC.

V usage is TRBV3-1 (or the pseudogene TRBV3-2) and J usage is TRBJ2-7, with D perhaps matching TRBD1 (6 bases). CDR3 size: 13 residues. Germline V CDR1 and CDR2: LGHDT, YNNKEL (reference sequence). Trimming pared 5 bases from V and 3 bases from J, leaving 11 bases between. The CDR3 is CASSDGQFYEQYF. CDR3 nucleotides: TGTGCCAGCAGCGACGGACAGTTCTACGAGCAGTACTTC.

This clone came up once. J is TRBJ2-5 and V is TRBV9, with a tentative D call TRBD1 (7 bases). The ends were cut back, 3 bases at V and 4 bases at J, with 10 bases in the middle. CDR3 size: 13 residues. Germline V CDR1 and CDR2: SGDLS, YYNGEE. CDR3 nucleotide sequence: TGTGCCAGCAGCGCCCAGGGGGGAGAGACCCAGTACTTC. It is translated as CASSAQGGETQYF.

As DNA, the CDR3 is TGTGCCAGCAGTTTAGGTCGGGGGTCCATATATTTT. Encoded protein: CASSLGRGSIYF. The chain couples TRBV28 to TRBJ1-3, with D tentatively TRBD1 (5 bases). V lost 2 bases to trimming and J lost 11 bases, with 10 bases between them. This CDR3 comprises 12 residues. CDR1 and CDR2 (germline): MDHEN, SYDVKM. The full variable domain, rest sourced from reference TRBV28 and TRBJ1-3, is DVKVTQSSRYLVKRTGEKVFLECVQDMDHENMFWYRQDPGLGLRLIYFSYDVKMKEKGDIPEGYSVSREKKERFSLILESASTNQTSMYLCASSLGRGSIYFGEGSWLTVV.